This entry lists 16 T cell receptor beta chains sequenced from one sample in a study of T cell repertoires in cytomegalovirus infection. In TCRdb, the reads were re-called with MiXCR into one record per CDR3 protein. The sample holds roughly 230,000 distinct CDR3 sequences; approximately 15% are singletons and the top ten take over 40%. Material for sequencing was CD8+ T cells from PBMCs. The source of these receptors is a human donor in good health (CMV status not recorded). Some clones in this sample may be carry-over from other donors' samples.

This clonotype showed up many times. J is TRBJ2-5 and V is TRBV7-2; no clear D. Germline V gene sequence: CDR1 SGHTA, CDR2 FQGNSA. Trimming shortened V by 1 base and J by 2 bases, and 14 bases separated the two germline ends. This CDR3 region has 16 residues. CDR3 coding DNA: TGTGCCAGCAGCTTAGGAAAAGGGCGGTTTCAAGAGACCCAGTACTTC. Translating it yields CASSLGKGRFQETQYF.

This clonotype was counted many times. The chain's CDR3 is CASSLSRPTEAFF. For the CDR3, the DNA is TGTGCCAGCAGCTTATCGCGGCCCACTGAAGCTTTCTTT. The V gene is TRBV7-2, the J gene TRBJ1-1; D remains ambiguous. Germline V gene data show CDR1 as SGHTA and CDR2 as FQGNSA. V lost 2 bases and J 4 bases, leaving 8 bases between the germline ends. The CDR3 runs to 13 residues. The full variable domain, completed using reference TRBV7-2 and TRBJ1-1, is GAGVSQSPSNKVTEKGKDVELRCDPISGHTALYWYRQSLGQGLEFLIYFQGNSAPDKSGLPSDRFSAERTGGSVSTLTIQRTQQEDSAVYLCASSLSRPTEAFFGQGTRLTVV.

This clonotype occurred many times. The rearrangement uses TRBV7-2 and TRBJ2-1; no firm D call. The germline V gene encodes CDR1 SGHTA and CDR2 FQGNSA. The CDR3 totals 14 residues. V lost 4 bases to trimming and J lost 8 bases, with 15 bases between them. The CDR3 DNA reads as TGTGCCAGCAGCTCAGATTCAACCTGGGATGAGCAGTTCTTC. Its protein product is CASSSDSTWDEQFF.

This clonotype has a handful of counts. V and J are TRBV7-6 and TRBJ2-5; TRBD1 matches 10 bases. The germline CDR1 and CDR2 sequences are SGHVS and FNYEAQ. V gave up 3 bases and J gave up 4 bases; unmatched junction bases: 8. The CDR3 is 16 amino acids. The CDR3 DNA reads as TGTGCCAGCAGCTTCCGAGACAGGGGGCGTGGAGAGACCCAGTACTTC. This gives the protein CASSFRDRGRGETQYF.

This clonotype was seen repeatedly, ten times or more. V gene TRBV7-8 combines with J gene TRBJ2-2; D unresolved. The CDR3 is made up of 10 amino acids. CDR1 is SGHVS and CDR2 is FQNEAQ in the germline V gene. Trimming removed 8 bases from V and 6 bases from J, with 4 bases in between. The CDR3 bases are TGTGCCAGCCAGCCCGGGGAGCTGTTTTTT. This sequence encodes CASQPGELFF.

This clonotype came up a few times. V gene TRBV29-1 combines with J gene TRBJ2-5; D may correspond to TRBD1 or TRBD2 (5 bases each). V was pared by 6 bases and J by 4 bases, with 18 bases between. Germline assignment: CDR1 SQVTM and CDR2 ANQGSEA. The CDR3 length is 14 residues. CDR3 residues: CSVTGDGGRETQYF. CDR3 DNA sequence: TGCAGCGTCACTGGGGACGGCGGCCGAGAGACCCAGTACTTC.

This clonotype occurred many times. The DNA of the CDR3 is TGTGCTAGTGGTATGGGACAGGGCCGAGAAAAACTGTTTTTT. It encodes CASGMGQGREKLFF. The rearrangement links TRBV12-5 to TRBJ1-4; 9 nucleotides align to TRBD1. There are 14 residues in the CDR3. The V gene end was trimmed by 5 bases and the J gene end by 8 bases; junction bases not matched to a gene: 6. Germline assignment: CDR1 LGHNT and CDR2 FRNRAP.

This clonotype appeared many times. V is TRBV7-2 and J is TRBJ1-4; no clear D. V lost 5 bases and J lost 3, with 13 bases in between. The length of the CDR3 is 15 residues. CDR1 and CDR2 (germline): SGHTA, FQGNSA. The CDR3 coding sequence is TGTGCCAGCAGCCCAGGTCAGGCGGCTAATGAAAAACTGTTTTTT. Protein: CASSPGQAANEKLFF.

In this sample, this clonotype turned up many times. The CDR3 sequence: CASSQDGIAGRSYEQYF. The DNA for the CDR3 is TGTGCCAGCAGCCAAGATGGGATCGCAGGGCGGTCCTACGAGCAGTACTTC. The V and J genes are TRBV14 and TRBJ2-7; tentatively, D is TRBD1 (5 bases). This CDR3 region has 17 residues. CDR1 and CDR2 from the germline V gene are SGHDN and FVKESK. V lost 0 bases, J lost 1 base, and 16 bases lay in between.

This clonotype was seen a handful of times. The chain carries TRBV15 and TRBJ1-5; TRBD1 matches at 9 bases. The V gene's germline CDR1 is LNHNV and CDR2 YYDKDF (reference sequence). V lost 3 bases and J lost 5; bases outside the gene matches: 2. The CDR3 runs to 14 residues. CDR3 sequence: CATSSRQGDQPQHF. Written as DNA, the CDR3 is TGTGCCACCAGCAGTAGACAGGGGGATCAGCCCCAGCATTTT.

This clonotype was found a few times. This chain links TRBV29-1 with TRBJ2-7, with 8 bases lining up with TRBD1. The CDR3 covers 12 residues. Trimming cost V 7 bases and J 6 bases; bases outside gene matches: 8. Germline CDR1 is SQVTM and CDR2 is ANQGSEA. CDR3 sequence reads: CSGGTGGSEQYF. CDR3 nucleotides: TGCAGCGGGGGGACAGGTGGTTCCGAGCAGTACTTC.

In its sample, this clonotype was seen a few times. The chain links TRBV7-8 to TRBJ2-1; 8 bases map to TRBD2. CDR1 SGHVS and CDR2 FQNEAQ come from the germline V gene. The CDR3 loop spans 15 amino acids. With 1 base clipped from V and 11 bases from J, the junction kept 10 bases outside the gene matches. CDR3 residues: CASSLVSGGPPQQFF. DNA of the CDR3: TGTGCCAGCAGCTTAGTAAGCGGGGGCCCACCTCAGCAGTTCTTC.

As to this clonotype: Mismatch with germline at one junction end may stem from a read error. The CDR3 protein is CASNHYTDTQCF. The CDR3 DNA reads as TGTGCCAGCAACCATTACACAGATACGCAGTGTTTT. V usage is TRBV7-9 and J usage is TRBJ2-3; unclear D gene. The CDR3 totals 12 residues. CDR1 and CDR2 (germline): SEHNR, FQNEAQ (reference sequence).

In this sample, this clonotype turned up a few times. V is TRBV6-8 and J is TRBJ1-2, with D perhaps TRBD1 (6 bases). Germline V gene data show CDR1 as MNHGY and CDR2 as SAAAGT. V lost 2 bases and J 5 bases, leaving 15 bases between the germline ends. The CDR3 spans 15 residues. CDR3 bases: TGTGCCAGCAGTTACGTGGAGGGGGGGAGTTATGGCTACACCTTC. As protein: CASSYVEGGSYGYTF.

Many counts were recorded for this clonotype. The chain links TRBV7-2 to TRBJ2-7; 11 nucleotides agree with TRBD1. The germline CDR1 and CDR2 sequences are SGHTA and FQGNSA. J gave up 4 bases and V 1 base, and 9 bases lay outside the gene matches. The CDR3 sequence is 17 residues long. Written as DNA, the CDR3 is TGTGCCAGCAGCTTAGGGACAGGGGGCTCAAGAGGATACGAGCAGTACTTC. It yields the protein CASSLGTGGSRGYEQYF.

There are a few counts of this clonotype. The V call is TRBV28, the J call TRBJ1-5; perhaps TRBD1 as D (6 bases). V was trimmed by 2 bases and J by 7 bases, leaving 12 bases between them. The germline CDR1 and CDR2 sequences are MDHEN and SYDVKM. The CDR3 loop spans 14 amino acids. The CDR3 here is CASSLRGRWQPQHF. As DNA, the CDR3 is TGTGCCAGCAGTTTACGGGGGCGATGGCAGCCCCAGCATTTT.